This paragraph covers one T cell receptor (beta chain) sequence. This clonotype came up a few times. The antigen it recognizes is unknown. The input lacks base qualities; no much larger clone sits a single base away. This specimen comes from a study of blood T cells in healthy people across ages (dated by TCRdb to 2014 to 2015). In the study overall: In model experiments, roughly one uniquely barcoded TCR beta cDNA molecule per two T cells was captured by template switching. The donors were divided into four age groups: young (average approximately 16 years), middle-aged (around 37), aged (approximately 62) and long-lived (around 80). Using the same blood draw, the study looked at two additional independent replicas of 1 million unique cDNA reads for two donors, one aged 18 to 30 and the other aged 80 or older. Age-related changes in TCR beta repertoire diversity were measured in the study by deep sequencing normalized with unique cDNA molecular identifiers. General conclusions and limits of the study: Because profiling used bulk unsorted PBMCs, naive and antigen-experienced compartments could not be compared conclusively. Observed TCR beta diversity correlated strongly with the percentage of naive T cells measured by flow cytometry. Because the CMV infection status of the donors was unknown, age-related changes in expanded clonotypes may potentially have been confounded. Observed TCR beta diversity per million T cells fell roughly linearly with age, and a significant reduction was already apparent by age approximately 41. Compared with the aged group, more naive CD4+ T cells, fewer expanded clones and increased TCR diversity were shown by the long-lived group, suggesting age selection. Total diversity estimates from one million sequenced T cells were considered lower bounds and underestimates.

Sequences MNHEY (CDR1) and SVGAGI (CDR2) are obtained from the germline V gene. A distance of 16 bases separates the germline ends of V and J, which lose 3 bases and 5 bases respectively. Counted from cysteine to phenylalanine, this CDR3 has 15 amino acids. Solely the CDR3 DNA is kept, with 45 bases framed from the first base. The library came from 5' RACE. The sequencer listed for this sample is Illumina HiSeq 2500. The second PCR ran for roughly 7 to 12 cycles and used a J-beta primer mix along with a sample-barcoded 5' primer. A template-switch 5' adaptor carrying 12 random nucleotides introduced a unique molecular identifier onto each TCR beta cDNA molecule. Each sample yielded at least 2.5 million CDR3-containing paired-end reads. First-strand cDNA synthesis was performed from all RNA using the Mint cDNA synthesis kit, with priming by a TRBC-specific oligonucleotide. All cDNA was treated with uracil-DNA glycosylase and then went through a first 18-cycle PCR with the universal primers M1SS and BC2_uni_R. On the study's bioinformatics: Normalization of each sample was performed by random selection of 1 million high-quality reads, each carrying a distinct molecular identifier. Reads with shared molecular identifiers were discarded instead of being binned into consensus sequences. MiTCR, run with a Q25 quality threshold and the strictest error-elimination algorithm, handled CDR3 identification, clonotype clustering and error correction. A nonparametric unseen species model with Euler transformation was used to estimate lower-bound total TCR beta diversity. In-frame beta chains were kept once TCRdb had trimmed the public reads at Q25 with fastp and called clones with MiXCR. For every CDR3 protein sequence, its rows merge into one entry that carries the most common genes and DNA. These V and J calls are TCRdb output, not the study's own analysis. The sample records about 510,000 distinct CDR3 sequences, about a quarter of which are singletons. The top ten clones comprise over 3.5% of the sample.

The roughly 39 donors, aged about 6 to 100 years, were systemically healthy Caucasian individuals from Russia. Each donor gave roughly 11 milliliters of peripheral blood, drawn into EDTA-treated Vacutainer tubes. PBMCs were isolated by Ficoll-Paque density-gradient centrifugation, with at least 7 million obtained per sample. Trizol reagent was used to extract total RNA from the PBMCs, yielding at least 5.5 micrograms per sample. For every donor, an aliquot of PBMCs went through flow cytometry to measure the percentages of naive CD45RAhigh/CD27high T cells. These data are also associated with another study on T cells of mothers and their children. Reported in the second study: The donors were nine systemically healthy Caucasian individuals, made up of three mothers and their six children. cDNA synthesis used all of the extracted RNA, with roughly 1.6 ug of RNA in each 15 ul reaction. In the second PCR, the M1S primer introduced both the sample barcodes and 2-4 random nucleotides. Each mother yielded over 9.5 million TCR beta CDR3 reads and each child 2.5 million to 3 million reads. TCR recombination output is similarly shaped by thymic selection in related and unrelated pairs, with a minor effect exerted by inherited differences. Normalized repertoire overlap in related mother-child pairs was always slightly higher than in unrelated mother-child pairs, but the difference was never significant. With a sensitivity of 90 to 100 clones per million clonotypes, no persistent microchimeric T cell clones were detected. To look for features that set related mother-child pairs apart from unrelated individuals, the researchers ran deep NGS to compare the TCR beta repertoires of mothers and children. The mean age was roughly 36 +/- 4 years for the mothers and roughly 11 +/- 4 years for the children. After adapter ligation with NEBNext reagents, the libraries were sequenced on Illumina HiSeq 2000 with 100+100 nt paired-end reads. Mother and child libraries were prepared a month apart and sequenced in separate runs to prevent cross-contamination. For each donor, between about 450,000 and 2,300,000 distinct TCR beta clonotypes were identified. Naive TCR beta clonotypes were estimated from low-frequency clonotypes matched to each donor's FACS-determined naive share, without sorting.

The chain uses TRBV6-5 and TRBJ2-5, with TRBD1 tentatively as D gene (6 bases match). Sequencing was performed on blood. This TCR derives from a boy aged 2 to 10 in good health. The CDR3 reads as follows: CASSYRAGEFETQYF. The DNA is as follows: TGTGCCAGCAGTTATCGGGCAGGGGAGTTTGAGACCCAGTACTTC.